Presented here are 10 T cell receptor beta chains from one specimen sequenced in a study of blood T cell repertoires in COVID-19 (dated by TCRdb to 2019 to 2021). Receptor amplification or capture employed the immunoSEQ multiplex PCR assay. TCRdb mirrors the immuneACCESS table, restricted to in-frame sequences. Some clones are absent from its copies; in checked studies, under half trace to an unresolved V gene, and the reason for the others is unknown. Counted in this sample were roughly 250,000 clones; approximately 79% of them appeared once. The ten largest clones add up to 4.5% to 6% of the sample. Sequencing input: peripheral blood. The receptors stem from a woman of 80 years or more with active or convalescent COVID-19.

The rearrangement uses TRBV10-2 and TRBJ1-1; 12 nucleotides align to TRBD1. The trim removed 4 bases at V and 4 bases at J, leaving 7 bases unmatched. Germline V gene sequence: CDR1 WSHSY, CDR2 SAAADI. CDR3 length equals 16 residues. CDR3 nucleotides: TGCGCCAGCAGTGCCCCTCCGGGACAGGGGGCCACTGAAGCTTTCTTT. It codes for CASSAPPGQGATEAFF.

The chain joins TRBV10-3 to TRBJ2-1; D might be TRBD2 (6 bases). V was trimmed by 6 bases and J by 1 base, leaving 16 bases between them. This CDR3 is built from 16 residues. From germline, CDR1 is ENHRY and CDR2 SYGVKD. The CDR3 protein is CAIRDSGGISYNEQFF. The CDR3 DNA sequence: TGTGCCATCAGGGACTCCGGGGGAATATCCTACAATGAGCAGTTCTTC.

This clone has only one observation. The chain has TRBV29-1 and TRBJ1-1, with 7 bases lining up with TRBD1. CDR1 and CDR2 from the germline V gene are SQVTM and ANQGSEA. V shed 7 bases and J 10 bases; nucleotides not matched to a gene: 12. This CDR3 has 12 amino acids. The DNA of the CDR3 is TGCAGCGCAGCAGGGGGTGATTATAGAGCTTTCTTT. Translated: CSAAGGDYRAFF.

This clone was counted only a few times. Other DNA sequences from this sample encode an identical CDR3 as well. V is TRBV28 and J is TRBJ1-6; D not resolved. Germline lookup yields CDR1 MDHEN and CDR2 SYDVKM. The V end lost 4 bases, the J end lost 0 bases, and 7 bases lay between the germline ends. This CDR3 has 15 residues. The CDR3 loop is CASSSHSSYNSPLHF. The CDR3 nucleotides read TGTGCCAGCAGTTCTCACAGCTCCTATAATTCACCCCTCCACTTT.

Here the CDR3 DNA reads TGCAGCGTTAGTAGTATCTCGAACACTGAAGCTTTCTTT. Its translation: CSVSSISNTEAFF. The V gene is TRBV29-1, the J gene TRBJ1-1; D unclear. Germline CDR1 is SQVTM and CDR2 is ANQGSEA. CDR3 length: 13 residues. The V and J ends lost 5 bases and 1 base respectively, with 11 bases between them.

This sequence joins TRBV9 and TRBJ1-2, with D possibly being TRBD1 (5 bases). Germline values: CDR1 SGDLS, CDR2 YYNGEE. V was shortened by 3 bases and J by 4 bases, with 16 bases between the two germline ends. This CDR3 region has 15 residues. Here the CDR3 reads CASSAGEQTRYGYTF. CDR3 in DNA: TGTGCCAGCAGCGCGGGGGAACAGACCCGCTATGGCTACACCTTC.

The chain uses TRBV5-1 and TRBJ1-1; D might be TRBD1 (5 bases). The V and J ends lost 0 bases and 5 bases respectively, with 11 bases between them. The germline V gene has CDR1 SGHRS and CDR2 YFSETQ. This CDR3 comprises 14 residues. The CDR3 DNA sequence: TGCGCCAGCAGCTTGGGCTCGGGGGAGACTGAAGCTTTCTTT. Residues: CASSLGSGETEAFF.

The rearrangement links TRBV18 to TRBJ1-4; D call uncertain. Germline V gene data show CDR1 as KGHSH and CDR2 as LQKENI. The V end was cut by 4 bases, the J end by 8 bases, with 11 bases between. CDR3 length: 13 residues. Here the CDR3 reads CASSLDWNEKLFF. The DNA of the CDR3 is TGTGCCAGCTCACTGGACTGGAACGAAAAACTGTTTTTT.

The chain carries TRBV18 and TRBJ1-2, with 7 nucleotides matching TRBD1. Germline V gene data show CDR1 as KGHSH and CDR2 as LQKENI. Trimming cost V 1 base and J 4 bases; bases outside gene matches: 9. This CDR3 has 16 residues. The CDR3 DNA sequence: TGTGCCAGCTCACCACTACAGGGGATGAGTGCCTATGGCTACACCTTC. Protein: CASSPLQGMSAYGYTF. The variable domain in full, completed from reference TRBV18 and TRBJ1-2, reads NAGVMQNPRHLVRRRGQEARLRCSPMKGHSHVYWYRQLPEEGLKFMVYLQKENIIDESGMPKERFSAEFPKEGPSILRIQQVVRGDSAAYFCASSPLQGMSAYGYTFGSGTRLTVV.

The genes are TRBV5-4 and TRBJ2-1, with D unresolved. V shed 4 bases and J shed 0 bases, with 11 bases lying between them. The CDR3 loop spans 15 amino acids. CDR1 and CDR2 from the germline V gene are SGHNT and YYREEE (reference sequence). The CDR3 sequence is CASSLDPSSYNEQFF. The CDR3 DNA is TGTGCCAGCAGCCTGGACCCGAGCTCCTACAATGAGCAGTTCTTC. The full variable domain, completed using reference TRBV5-4 and TRBJ2-1, is ETGVTQSPTHLIKTRGQQVTLRCSSQSGHNTVSWYQQALGQGPQFIFQYYREEENGRGNFPPRFSGLQFPNYSSELNVNALELDDSALYLCASSLDPSSYNEQFFGPGTRLTVL.